This T cell receptor (beta chain) was documented in a study of T cell responses to AZD1222 COVID-19 vaccine. Of note for this clone: Antigen specificity is unknown.

This CDR3 spans 15 amino acids. Trimming pared 5 bases from V and 4 bases from J, leaving 17 bases between. In germline, CDR1 is SGHVS, CDR2 FQNEAQ. TCRdb's copy holds only in-frame clones and misses some; the assay was immunoSEQ multiplex PCR. The repertoire has roughly 120,000 clones, roughly 87% of them found once; the top ten carry around 1.2%. Study conclusions and caveats: Donors were largely white British and mainly female; clonal diversity was possibly underestimated.

This clonotype originated in an adult in good health. Here the sequenced sample was peripheral blood, taken on day 0 of AZD1222 vaccination. This chain links TRBV7-8 with TRBJ1-1; tentatively, D is TRBD1 (5 bases). The CDR3 here is CASSKAGVGSTEAFF. Here the CDR3 DNA reads TGTGCCAGCAGCAAGGCGGGGGTGGGTAGCACTGAAGCTTTCTTT.